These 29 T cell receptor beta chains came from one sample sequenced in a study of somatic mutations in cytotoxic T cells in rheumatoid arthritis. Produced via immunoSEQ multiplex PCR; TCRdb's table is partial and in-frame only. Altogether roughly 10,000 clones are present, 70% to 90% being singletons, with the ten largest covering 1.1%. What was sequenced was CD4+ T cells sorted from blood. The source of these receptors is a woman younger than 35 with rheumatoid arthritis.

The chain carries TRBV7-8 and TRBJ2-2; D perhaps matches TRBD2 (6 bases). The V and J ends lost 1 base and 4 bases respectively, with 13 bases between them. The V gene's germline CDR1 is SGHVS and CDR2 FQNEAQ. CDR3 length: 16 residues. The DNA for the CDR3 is TGTGCCAGCAGCTTAGTGGGGCGGGGACTCACCGGGGAGCTGTTTTTT. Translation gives CASSLVGRGLTGELFF.

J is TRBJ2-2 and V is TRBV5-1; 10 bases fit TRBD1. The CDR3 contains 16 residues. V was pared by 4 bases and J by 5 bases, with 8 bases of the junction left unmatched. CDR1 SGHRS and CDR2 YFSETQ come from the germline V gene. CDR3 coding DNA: TGCGCCAGCAGCGAAACGGGGACAGGGGTTACCGGGGAGCTGTTTTTT. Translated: CASSETGTGVTGELFF.

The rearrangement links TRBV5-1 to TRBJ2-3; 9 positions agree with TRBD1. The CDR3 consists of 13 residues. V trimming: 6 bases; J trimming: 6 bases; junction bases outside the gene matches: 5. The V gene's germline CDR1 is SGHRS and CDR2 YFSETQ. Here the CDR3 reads CASTRQGGDTQYF. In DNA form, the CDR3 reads TGCGCCAGCACTCGACAGGGGGGCGATACGCAGTATTTT. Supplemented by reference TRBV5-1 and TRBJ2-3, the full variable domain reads KAGVTQTPRYLIKTRGQQVTLSCSPISGHRSVSWYQQTPGQGLQFLFEYFSETQRNKGNFPGRFSGRQFSNSRSEMNVSTLELGDSALYLCASTRQGGDTQYFGPGTRLTVL.

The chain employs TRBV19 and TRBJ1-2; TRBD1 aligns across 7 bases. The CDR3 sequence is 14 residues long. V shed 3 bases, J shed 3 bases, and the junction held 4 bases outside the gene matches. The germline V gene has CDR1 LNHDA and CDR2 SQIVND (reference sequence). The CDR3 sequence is CASSMGQSYYGYTF. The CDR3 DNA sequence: TGTGCCAGTAGTATGGGACAGAGTTACTATGGCTACACCTTC. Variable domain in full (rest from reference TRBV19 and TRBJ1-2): DGGITQSPKYLFRKEGQNVTLSCEQNLNHDAMYWYRQDPGQGLRLIYYSQIVNDFQKGDIAEGYSVSREKKESFPLTVTSAQKNPTAFYLCASSMGQSYYGYTFGSGTRLTVV.

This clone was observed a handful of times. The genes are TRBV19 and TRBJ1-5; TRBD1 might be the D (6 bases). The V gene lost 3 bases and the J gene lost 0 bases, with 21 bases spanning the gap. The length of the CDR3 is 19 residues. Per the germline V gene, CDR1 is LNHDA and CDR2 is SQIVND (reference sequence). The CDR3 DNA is TGTGCCAGTAGTATTTCAGGGGCAGACCTCTTTAATAGCAATCAGCCCCAGCATTTT. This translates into CASSISGADLFNSNQPQHF. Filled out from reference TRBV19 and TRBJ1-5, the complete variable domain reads DGGITQSPKYLFRKEGQNVTLSCEQNLNHDAMYWYRQDPGQGLRLIYYSQIVNDFQKGDIAEGYSVSREKKESFPLTVTSAQKNPTAFYLCASSISGADLFNSNQPQHFGDGTRLSIL.

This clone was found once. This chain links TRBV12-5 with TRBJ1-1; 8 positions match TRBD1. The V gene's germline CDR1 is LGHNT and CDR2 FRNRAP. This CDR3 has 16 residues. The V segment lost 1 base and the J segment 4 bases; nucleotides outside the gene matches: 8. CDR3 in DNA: TGTGCTAGTGGTTTGGGCGGACAGGGAGACGCCACTGAAGCTTTCTTT. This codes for CASGLGGQGDATEAFF.

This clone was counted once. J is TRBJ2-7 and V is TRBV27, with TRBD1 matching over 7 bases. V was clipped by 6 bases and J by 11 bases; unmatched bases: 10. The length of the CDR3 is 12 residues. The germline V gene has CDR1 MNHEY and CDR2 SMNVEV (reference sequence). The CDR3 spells CASRGQRPGEYF. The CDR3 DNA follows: TGTGCCAGCAGGGGACAGCGACCAGGAGAGTACTTC.

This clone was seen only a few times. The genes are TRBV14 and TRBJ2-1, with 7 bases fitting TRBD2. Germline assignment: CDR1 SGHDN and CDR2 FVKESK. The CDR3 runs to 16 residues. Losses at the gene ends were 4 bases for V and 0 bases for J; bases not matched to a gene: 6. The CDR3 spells CASSPRASGSYNEQFF. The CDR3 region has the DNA TGTGCCAGCAGCCCAAGGGCTAGCGGCTCCTACAATGAGCAGTTCTTC.

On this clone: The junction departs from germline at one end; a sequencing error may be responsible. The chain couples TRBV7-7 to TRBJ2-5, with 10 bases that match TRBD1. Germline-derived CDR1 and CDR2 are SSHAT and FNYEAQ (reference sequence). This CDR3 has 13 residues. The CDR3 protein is CASSRDRGETQYF. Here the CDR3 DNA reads TGTGCTAGCAGTCGGGACAGGGGAGAGACCCAGTACTTC.

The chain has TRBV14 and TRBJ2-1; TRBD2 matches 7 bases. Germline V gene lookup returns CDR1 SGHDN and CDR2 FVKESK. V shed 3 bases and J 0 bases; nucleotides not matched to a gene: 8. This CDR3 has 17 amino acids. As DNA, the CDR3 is TGTGCCAGCAGCCACGCGGGCAGCGGGATCTCCTACAATGAGCAGTTCTTC. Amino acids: CASSHAGSGISYNEQFF.

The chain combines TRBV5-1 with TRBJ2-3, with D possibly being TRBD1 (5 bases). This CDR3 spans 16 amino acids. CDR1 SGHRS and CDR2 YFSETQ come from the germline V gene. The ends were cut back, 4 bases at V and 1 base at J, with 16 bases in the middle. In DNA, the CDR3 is TGCGCCAGCAGCCCGCAAGGGGTATCGGGCACAGATACGCAGTATTTT. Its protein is CASSPQGVSGTDTQYF.

The CDR3 nucleotides are TGTGCCTACTCACTCCCAGGGACAGGTAGGCAGTACTTC. Translating it yields CAYSLPGTGRQYF. The chain links TRBV30 to TRBJ2-7, with 8 bases identical to TRBD1. The germline V gene encodes CDR1 GTSNPN and CDR2 SVGIG (reference sequence). The length of the CDR3 is 13 residues. J lost 9 bases, V lost 7 bases, and 14 bases had no gene match.

CDR3 DNA sequence: TGCGCCAGCACGGGAAGCGGGGCCTACGAGCAGTACTTC. Encoded protein: CASTGSGAYEQYF. This sequence joins TRBV5-1 and TRBJ2-7; 7 bases are a match to TRBD2. The CDR3 loop spans 13 amino acids. The V gene end was trimmed by 6 bases and the J gene end by 2 bases; junction bases not matched to a gene: 5. Looked up from germline, CDR1 is SGHRS and CDR2 is YFSETQ. Based on the CDR3 plus reference TRBV5-1 and TRBJ2-7, the full variable domain is KAGVTQTPRYLIKTRGQQVTLSCSPISGHRSVSWYQQTPGQGLQFLFEYFSETQRNKGNFPGRFSGRQFSNSRSEMNVSTLELGDSALYLCASTGSGAYEQYFGPGTRLTVT.

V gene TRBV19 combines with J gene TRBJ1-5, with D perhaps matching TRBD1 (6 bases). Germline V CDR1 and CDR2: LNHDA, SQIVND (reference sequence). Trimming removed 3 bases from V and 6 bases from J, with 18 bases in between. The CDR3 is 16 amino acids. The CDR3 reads CASSMGQGKISQPQHF. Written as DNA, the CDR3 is TGTGCCAGTAGTATGGGGCAGGGGAAGATCAGTCAGCCCCAGCATTTT.

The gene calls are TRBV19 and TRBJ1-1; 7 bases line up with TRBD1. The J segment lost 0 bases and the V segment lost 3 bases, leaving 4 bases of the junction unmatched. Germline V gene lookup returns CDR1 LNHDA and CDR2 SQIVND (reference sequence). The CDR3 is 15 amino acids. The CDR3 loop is CASSIRTGVNTEAFF. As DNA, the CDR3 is TGTGCCAGTAGTATCCGGACAGGTGTGAACACTGAAGCTTTCTTT.

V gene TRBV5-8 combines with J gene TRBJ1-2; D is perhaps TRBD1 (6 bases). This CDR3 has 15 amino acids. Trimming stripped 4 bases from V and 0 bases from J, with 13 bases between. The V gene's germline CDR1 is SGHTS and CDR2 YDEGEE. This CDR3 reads CASSRRDISNYGYTF. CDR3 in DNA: TGTGCCAGCAGCCGACGGGACATTTCTAACTATGGCTACACCTTC.

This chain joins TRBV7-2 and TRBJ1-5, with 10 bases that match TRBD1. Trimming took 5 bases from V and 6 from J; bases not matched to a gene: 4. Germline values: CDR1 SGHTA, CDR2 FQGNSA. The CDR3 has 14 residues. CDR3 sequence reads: CASSLRQGAQPQHF. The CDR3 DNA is TGTGCCAGCAGCCTACGACAGGGGGCTCAGCCCCAGCATTTT.

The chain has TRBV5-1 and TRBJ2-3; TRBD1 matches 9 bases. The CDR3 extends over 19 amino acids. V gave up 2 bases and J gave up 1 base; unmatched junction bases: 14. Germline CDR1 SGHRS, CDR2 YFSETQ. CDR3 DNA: TGCGCCAGCAGCTTAGCCGGGACAGGGCCTGTTTTTGGCACAGATACGCAGTATTTT. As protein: CASSLAGTGPVFGTDTQYF. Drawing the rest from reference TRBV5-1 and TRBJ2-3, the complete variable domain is KAGVTQTPRYLIKTRGQQVTLSCSPISGHRSVSWYQQTPGQGLQFLFEYFSETQRNKGNFPGRFSGRQFSNSRSEMNVSTLELGDSALYLCASSLAGTGPVFGTDTQYFGPGTRLTVL.

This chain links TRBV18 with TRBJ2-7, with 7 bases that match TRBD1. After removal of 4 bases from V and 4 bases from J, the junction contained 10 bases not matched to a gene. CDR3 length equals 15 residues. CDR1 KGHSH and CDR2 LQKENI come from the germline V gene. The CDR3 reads CASSLVQGMEYEQYF. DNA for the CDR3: TGTGCCAGCTCACTGGTACAGGGGATGGAATACGAGCAGTACTTC.

CDR3 loop: CAWSARDRRNQPQHF. CDR3 DNA: TGTGCCTGGAGTGCCCGGGACAGGAGAAATCAGCCCCAGCATTTT. V is TRBV30 and J is TRBJ1-5; 8 nucleotides match TRBD1. CDR1 and CDR2 from the germline V gene are GTSNPN and SVGIG (reference sequence). This CDR3 is 15 amino acids long. Germline trimming cut 1 base from V and 4 bases from J; bases unmatched to any gene: 6.

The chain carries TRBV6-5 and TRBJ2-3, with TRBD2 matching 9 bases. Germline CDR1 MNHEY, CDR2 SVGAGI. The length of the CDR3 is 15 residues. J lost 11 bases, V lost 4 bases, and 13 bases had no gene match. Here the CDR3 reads CASSLPSGALWKQYF. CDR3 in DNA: TGTGCCAGCAGTTTACCTAGCGGGGCCCTGTGGAAGCAGTATTTT.

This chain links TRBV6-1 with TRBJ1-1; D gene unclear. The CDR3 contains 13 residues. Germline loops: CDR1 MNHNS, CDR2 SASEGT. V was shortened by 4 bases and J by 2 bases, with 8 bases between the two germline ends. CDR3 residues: CASSGGRNTEAFF. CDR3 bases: TGTGCCAGCAGTGGTGGCAGAAACACTGAAGCTTTCTTT.

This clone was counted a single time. This chain's CDR3 is CAWSAAGRTDTQYF. The CDR3 nucleotides are TGTGCCTGGAGTGCGGCGGGCCGCACAGATACGCAGTATTTT. V is TRBV30 and J is TRBJ2-3, with TRBD2 as a possible D gene (5 bases). The V and J ends lost 1 base and 1 base respectively, with 9 bases between them. The CDR3 has 14 amino acids. Germline CDR1 and CDR2: GTSNPN and SVGIG (reference sequence). Combining the CDR3 with reference TRBV30 and TRBJ2-3 gives the whole variable domain SQTIHQWPATLVQPVGSPLSLECTVEGTSNPNLYWYRQAAGRGLQLLFYSVGIGQISSEVPQNLSASRPQDRQFILSSKKLLLSDSGFYLCAWSAAGRTDTQYFGPGTRLTVL.

The CDR3 bases are TGTGCCAGCTCACCGTCCAACGGACTCACTGAAGCTTTCTTT. Translation gives CASSPSNGLTEAFF. This sequence joins TRBV18 and TRBJ1-1; D remains unclear. Germline assignment: CDR1 KGHSH and CDR2 LQKENI. Trimming stripped 3 bases from V and 4 bases from J, with 12 bases between. There are 14 residues in the CDR3.

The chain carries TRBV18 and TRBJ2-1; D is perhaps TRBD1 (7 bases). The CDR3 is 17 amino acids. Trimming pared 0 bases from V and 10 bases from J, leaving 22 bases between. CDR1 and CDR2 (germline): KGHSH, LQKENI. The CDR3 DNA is TGTGCCAGCTCACCACCAATTAGCGGACAGGAGCTTCGGGAGCAGTTCTTC. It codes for CASSPPISGQELREQFF. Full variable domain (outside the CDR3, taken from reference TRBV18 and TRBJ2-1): NAGVMQNPRHLVRRRGQEARLRCSPMKGHSHVYWYRQLPEEGLKFMVYLQKENIIDESGMPKERFSAEFPKEGPSILRIQQVVRGDSAAYFCASSPPISGQELREQFFGPGTRLTVL.

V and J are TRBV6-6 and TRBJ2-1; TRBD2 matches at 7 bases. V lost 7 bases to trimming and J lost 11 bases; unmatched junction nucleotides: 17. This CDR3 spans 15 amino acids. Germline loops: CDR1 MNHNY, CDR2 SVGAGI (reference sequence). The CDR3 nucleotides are TGTGCCAGCACCTCTGGGGGGGAGGGTATCGGAAAGCAGTTCTTC. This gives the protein CASTSGGEGIGKQFF.

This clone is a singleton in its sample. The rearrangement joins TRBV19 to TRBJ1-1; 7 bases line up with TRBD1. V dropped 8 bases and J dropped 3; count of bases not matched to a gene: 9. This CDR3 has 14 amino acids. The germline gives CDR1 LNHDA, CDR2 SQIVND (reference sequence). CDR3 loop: CASSSDRTYTEAFF. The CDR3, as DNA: TGTGCCAGTTCATCGGACAGGACCTACACTGAAGCTTTCTTT.

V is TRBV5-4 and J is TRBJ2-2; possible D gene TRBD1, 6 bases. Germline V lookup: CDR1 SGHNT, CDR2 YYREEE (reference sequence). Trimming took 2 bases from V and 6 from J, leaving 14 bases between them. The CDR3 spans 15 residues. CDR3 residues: CASSFSGGGPGELFF. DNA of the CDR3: TGTGCCAGCAGCTTCTCGGGTGGGGGCCCCGGGGAGCTGTTTTTT.

The CDR3 loop is CASSYGTGGGYTF. In DNA, the CDR3 is TGTGCCAGCAGTTATGGGACAGGAGGAGGCTACACCTTC. The rearrangement links TRBV6-5 to TRBJ1-2; TRBD1 matches at 8 bases. The CDR3 is 13 residues long. V was clipped by 3 bases and J by 8 bases; unmatched bases: 5. Germline CDR1 is MNHEY and CDR2 is SVGAGI.